The clone carrying this TCR beta chain has at least ten counts. No antigen is known for it. TCRdb re-called the 5' RACE reads with MiXCR, one entry per CDR3 protein. This sample carries 10,000 to 15,000 distinct CDR3 sequences, around 4.1% of them seen once, and the ten largest clones take under 45%. There are 12 residues in the CDR3. The V end was cut by 6 bases, the J end by 6 bases, with 9 bases between. The data stem from a study of spatial heterogeneity in lung cancer. Study-level information: Consistent detection of more beta-chain than alpha-chain sequences was observed. Raw sequencing reads included, on average, more than 9.5 appearances of each unique TCR and UMI combination. Overall study findings and caveats: Circulating ubiquitous expanded tumor TCRs were observed more frequently at resection than at follow-up.

The time point is: sample taken at primary tumor resection. This sequence originates from a male donor with early-stage non-small cell lung cancer. The specimen comprised PBMCs, sampled at surgery. J is TRBJ2-1 and V is TRBV12-3 or TRBV12-4; tentatively, D is TRBD2 (5 bases). DNA for the CDR3: TGTGCCAGCAGCCGAAGCGGCAATGAGCAGTTCTTC. It specifies CASSRSGNEQFF.